One sample yielded the 9 T cell receptor beta chains listed below, sequenced in a study of graft-versus-host responses after intestinal transplantation. Lamina propria and intraepithelial lymphocytes were released by processing graft tissue. The table came from immunoSEQ multiplex PCR; TCRdb's copy has only in-frame clones and leaves some out. Of about 15,000 clones listed, about 70% are singletons. Specimen: ileum tissue, collected approximately 690 days after intestinal transplantation. Receptors were obtained from a human patient who received an intestinal transplant, so some T cells may come from the graft donor.

The V call is TRBV2, the J call TRBJ2-7, with 11 bases lining up with TRBD2. The CDR3 is made up of 13 amino acids. The V gene's germline CDR1 is SNHLY and CDR2 FYNNEI. With V trimmed by 8 bases and J by 2 bases, 2 bases remained unmatched. Here the CDR3 DNA reads TGTGCCAGCGGACTAGCGGGTACCTACGAGCAGTACTTC. This codes for CASGLAGTYEQYF.

V usage is TRBV25-1 and J usage is TRBJ1-6, with a tentative D call TRBD1 (5 bases). Trimming left V 10 bases short and J 6 bases short, with 16 bases between. This CDR3 contains 14 residues. Germline V gene sequence: CDR1 MGHDK, CDR2 SYGVNS. This chain's CDR3 is CATKGGGFNSPLHF. CDR3 DNA sequence: TGTGCCACCAAGGGTGGGGGTTTTAATTCACCCCTCCACTTT.

The chain combines TRBV6-1 with TRBJ1-2; D is uncertain. Germline V gene sequence: CDR1 MNHNS, CDR2 SASEGT. This CDR3 spans 14 amino acids. V lost 2 bases and J lost 2, with 9 bases in between. In DNA, the CDR3 is TGTGCCAGCAGTGAATTTAGTGGGAACTATGGCTACACCTTC. Translation: CASSEFSGNYGYTF.

The chain employs TRBV23-1 and TRBJ2-7; 7 bases are shared with TRBD1. TRBV23-1 is an open reading frame, and its role is uncertain. With 0 bases clipped from V and 3 bases from J, the junction kept 5 bases outside the gene matches. CDR3 size: 15 residues. The CDR3 loop is CASSQSKTGNYEQYF. DNA of the CDR3: TGCGCCAGCAGTCAATCCAAGACAGGGAACTACGAGCAGTACTTC.

CDR3 loop: CASSLSGGTEAFF. The CDR3 nucleotides are TGTGCCAGCAGCTTATCAGGGGGCACTGAAGCTTTCTTT. The chain links TRBV7-9 to TRBJ1-1, with 7 bases matching TRBD1. V lost 2 bases, J lost 4 bases, and 1 base stayed unmatched. The CDR3 loop spans 13 amino acids. From germline, CDR1 is SEHNR and CDR2 FQNEAQ (reference sequence).

The chain combines TRBV6-1 with TRBJ1-5; D perhaps matches TRBD1 (5 bases). The CDR3 is 14 amino acids. The germline gives CDR1 MNHNS, CDR2 SASEGT. The germline V and J ends were trimmed by 4 bases and 3 bases, with 10 bases remaining between them. CDR3 sequence reads: CASSGQTLNQPQHF. DNA of the CDR3: TGTGCCAGCAGTGGACAGACCCTCAATCAGCCCCAGCATTTT.

The chain joins TRBV6-5 to TRBJ2-6; the D gene is possibly TRBD2 (5 bases). Germline V CDR1 and CDR2: MNHEY, SVGAGI. The CDR3 length is 15 residues. Between the trimmed V and J ends, which lost 10 bases and 0 bases, there was a span of 13 bases. The CDR3: CATRDHRSGANVLTF. In DNA form, the CDR3 reads TGTGCCACCCGGGATCACCGCTCTGGGGCCAACGTCCTGACTTTC.

Only a few counts were recorded for this clone. The rearrangement links TRBV6-1 to TRBJ2-5; maybe TRBD1 (6 bases). The ends were cut back, 8 bases at V and 4 bases at J, with 20 bases in the middle. CDR1 and CDR2 from the germline V gene are MNHNS and SASEGT. The CDR3 runs to 15 residues. CDR3 nucleotides: TGTGCCAGCCTTAGGGGGAGTGGGGCTCGAGAGACCCAGTACTTC. Translation: CASLRGSGARETQYF.

This rearrangement joins TRBV7-9 to TRBJ2-5; a possible D gene is TRBD2 (7 bases). The end of the DNA aligns better with TRBJ2-7, so the J call may be wrong. Germline CDR1 SEHNR, CDR2 FQNEAQ (reference sequence). The CDR3 contains 13 residues. CDR3 loop: CASSAGASYEQYF. The CDR3 bases are TGTGCCAGCAGCGCGGGGGCCTCCTACGAGCAGTACTTC.